The rows below give T cell receptor beta chains drawn from one sample of a study of preoperative IRX-2 immunotherapy in early breast cancer. Repertoires were generated with immunoSEQ multiplex PCR, while TCRdb's copy carries only in-frame clones and drops some. The sample includes 15,000 to 25,000 clones, around 85% of them seen just once. Sequenced here: lymph node tissue, sampled after IRX-2 immunotherapy. These receptors came from a human donor with breast cancer. Each CDR3 is given with its conserved first and last residue. The D gene is left open where the match is weak. Expanded clones get a size class; other rows say once, few or many, or leave the size out.

-	TRBD2	TRBV7-6	TRBJ2-3	CASSLGSGRGDTQYF	TGTGCCAGCAGCTTAGGTAGCGGGAGAGGCGATACGCAGTATTTT
-	TRBD1	TRBV19	TRBJ1-2	CASSLGTGGVYGYTF	TGTGCCAGTAGTCTAGGGACAGGGGGCGTCTATGGCTACACCTTC
-	TRBD2	TRBV23-1	TRBJ2-2	CASSLPGLAGNSGELFF	TGCGCCAGCAGTTTACCGGGACTAGCGGGAAACTCCGGGGAGCTGTTTTTT
few	-	TRBV30	TRBJ2-7	CAWSPRVEQYF	TGTGCCTGGAGCCCTAGAGTTGAGCAGTACTTC
-	TRBD1	TRBV6-8	TRBJ2-6	CASSYSTGKVSGANVLTF	TGTGCCAGCAGTTACTCGACAGGGAAAGTATCTGGGGCCAACGTCCTGACTTTC
-	TRBD2	TRBV12-5	TRBJ2-1	CASTEGLAGVGTYNEQFF	TGTGCCAGCACCGAGGGCCTAGCGGGAGTCGGGACCTACAATGAGCAGTTCTTC
-	-	TRBV9	TRBJ1-1	CASSPRQPNTEAFFF	-
few	-	TRBV29-1	TRBJ2-5	CSVTDRQLVKTQYF	TGCAGCGTAACCGACAGGCAGCTCGTGAAGACCCAGTACTTC
-	TRBD1	TRBV6-8	TRBJ2-2	CASNQGQTLGGELFF	TGTGCCAGCAACCAGGGACAGACGCTTGGCGGGGAGCTGTTTTTT
-	TRBD1	TRBV18	TRBJ2-7	CASSPGQGPFYEQYF	TGTGCCAGCTCACCCGGACAGGGACCGTTCTACGAGCAGTACTTC
-	-	TRBV11-3	TRBJ2-7	CASSPLDNSYEQYF	TGTGCCAGCAGCCCCCTCGATAATTCCTACGAGCAGTACTTC
-	TRBD2	TRBV10-2	TRBJ2-3	CASSKLAGGSTDTQYF	TGCGCCAGCAGTAAACTAGCGGGGGGGAGCACAGATACGCAGTATTTT
-	-	TRBV29-1	TRBJ1-1	CSVVDPDRHTEAFF	TGCAGCGTTGTTGACCCTGACCGCCATACTGAAGCTTTCTTT
-	TRBD1	TRBV9	TRBJ1-3	CASRETGGRNTIYF	TGTGCCAGCAGAGAAACAGGGGGAAGGAACACCATATATTTT
-	-	TRBV6-4	TRBJ1-2	CATHPVGSDGYTF	TGTGCCACCCACCCGGTTGGTTCGGATGGCTACACCTTC
-	TRBD1	TRBV5-1	TRBJ2-7	CASSLAPTGKFWEQYF	TGCGCCAGCAGCTTGGCCCCGACAGGGAAGTTTTGGGAGCAGTACTTC
-	-	TRBV28	TRBJ1-5	CASSFGRTVGQPQHF	TGTGCCAGCAGTTTCGGACGTACGGTTGGTCAGCCCCAGCATTTT
-	-	TRBV6-4	TRBJ1-5	CAISDRQPQHF	TGTGCCATCAGTGATCGTCAGCCCCAGCATTTT
few	-	TRBV19	TRBJ1-2	CASNREGGYTF	TGTGCCAGTAACCGGGAGGGCGGCTACACCTTC
-	-	TRBV10-2	TRBJ2-3	CASGETSTDTQYF	TGCGCCAGCGGAGAGACTAGCACAGATACGCAGTATTTT
-	-	TRBV19	TRBJ1-1	CASKDTKLRRGNTEAFF	TGTGCCAGTAAGGATACGAAACTGCGTCGGGGGAACACTGAAGCTTTCTTT
once	TRBD2	TRBV19	TRBJ2-3	CASSFLSGDTQYF	TGTGCCAGTAGTTTTCTTAGCGGGGATACGCAGTATTTT
-	TRBD1	TRBV2	TRBJ1-5	CASKGASAAHPQHF	TGTGCCAGCAAGGGGGCGAGTGCGGCTCATCCCCAGCATTTT
-	-	TRBV19	TRBJ1-1	CASSPQTRVAFF	TGTGCCAGTAGTCCCCAGACGAGAGTGGCTTTCTTT
-	-	TRBV23-1	TRBJ1-1	CASSLSRGNTEAFF	TGCGCCAGCAGCTTGTCCAGAGGGAACACTGAAGCTTTCTTT
-	TRBD2	TRBV18	TRBJ2-7	CASSPTSDSYEQYF	TGTGCCAGCTCCCCGACTAGCGACAGTTACGAGCAGTACTTC
-	TRBD2	TRBV28	TRBJ2-3	CASSYSGMGTDTQYF	TGTGCCAGCAGTTATAGCGGGATGGGAACAGATACGCAGTATTTT
-	-	TRBV12-2	TRBJ1-6	CASRLGRDCNSPLHF	TGTGCAAGTCGCTTGGGTAGGGACTGTAATTCACCCCTCCACTTT
-	TRBD1	TRBV10-2	TRBJ1-2	CASSDRTGGWGYTF	TGCGCCAGCAGTGACCGGACAGGGGGTTGGGGCTACACCTTC
-	-	TRBV19	TRBJ2-1	CASSIGGRDEQFF	TGTGCCAGTAGTATCGGCGGGCGGGATGAGCAGTTCTTC
-	TRBD1	TRBV6-8	TRBJ1-2	CASSYRGQGSYGYTF	TGTGCCAGCAGTTACAGGGGACAGGGGTCCTATGGCTACACCTTC
-	TRBD1	TRBV11-3	TRBJ2-7	CASSYAGGRAIYEQYF	TGTGCCAGCAGCTACGCAGGGGGCAGGGCGATCTACGAGCAGTACTTC
-	-	TRBV11-3	TRBJ2-5	CASSLDLIVPEETQYF	TGTGCCAGCAGCTTAGACCTTATTGTTCCAGAAGAGACCCAGTACTTC
once	TRBD1	TRBV12-5	TRBJ1-1	CASTQTGGMNTEAFF	TGTGCCAGCACCCAGACAGGGGGTATGAACACTGAAGCTTTCTTT
-	-	TRBV28	TRBJ1-3	CASRSQGYSGNTIYF	TGTGCCAGCAGGTCACAGGGCTACTCTGGAAACACCATATATTTT
-	-	TRBV19	TRBJ2-3	CASSIGGPSTDTQYF	TGTGCCAGTAGTATAGGTGGGCCTAGCACAGATACGCAGTATTTT
-	TRBD1	TRBV9	TRBJ1-2	CASRQTGQAVVNYGYTF	TGTGCCAGCAGACAGACGGGACAGGCGGTGGTTAACTATGGCTACACCTTC
few	TRBD1	TRBV10-2	TRBJ1-4	CASRTGEEKLFF	TGCGCCAGCAGGACAGGGGAAGAAAAACTGTTTTTT
-	-	TRBV30	TRBJ2-7	CAWVQSGTGEQYF	TGTGCCTGGGTACAATCAGGGACGGGGGAGCAGTACTTC
-	-	TRBV12-5	TRBJ1-1	CASGPTQQYTEAFF	TGTGCTAGTGGCCCAACTCAGCAATACACTGAAGCTTTCTTT
few	-	TRBV15	TRBJ2-2	CATSGGPGNTGELFF	TGTGCCACCAGCGGGGGACCAGGAAACACCGGGGAGCTGTTTTTT
once	-	TRBV11-1	TRBJ1-5	CASSPHMTGTLWPQHF	TGTGCCAGCAGCCCCCACATGACAGGAACCTTATGGCCCCAGCATTTT
-	TRBD2	TRBV11-3	TRBJ2-7	CASSQETSGRVTGYEQYF	TGTGCCAGCAGCCAGGAGACTAGCGGGAGGGTAACGGGTTACGAGCAGTACTTC
-	-	TRBV7-2	TRBJ2-3	CASSLGLSDTQYF	TGTGCCAGCAGCTTAGGACTTTCAGATACGCAGTATTTT
-	TRBD2	TRBV6-8	TRBJ2-7	CASSTSGGTYEQYF	TGTGCCAGCAGTACTAGCGGGGGAACCTACGAGCAGTACTTC
few	-	TRBV19	TRBJ2-7	CASSIGRRYEQYF	TGTGCCAGTAGTATAGGTCGCAGGTACGAGCAGTACTTC
-	-	TRBV19	TRBJ2-7	CASSIAGHYEQYF	TGTGCCAGTAGTATAGCGGGACACTACGAGCAGTACTTC
once	-	TRBV30	TRBJ1-1	CAWSVLGLNKAFF	TGTGCCTGGAGTGTACTTGGTCTGAACAAAGCTTTCTTT
-	TRBD2	TRBV7-7	TRBJ2-5	CASSQGTSGSGETQYF	TGTGCCAGCAGCCAGGGGACTAGCGGGAGTGGCGAGACCCAGTACTTC
-	TRBD1	TRBV28	TRBJ2-6	CATLGRVGQSGANVLTF	TGTGCCACCTTAGGCAGGGTGGGACAGTCTGGGGCCAACGTCCTGACTTTC
-	-	TRBV11-3	TRBJ2-6	CASSLVGGAGANVLTF	TGTGCCAGCAGCTTGGTTGGAGGCGCTGGGGCCAACGTCCTGACTTTC
-	-	TRBV4-1	TRBJ1-1	CASKAGMGTEAFF	TGCGCCAGTAAAGCAGGGATGGGGACTGAAGCTTTCTTT
-	TRBD1	TRBV6-8	TRBJ2-1	CASSFRQGITNEQFF	TGTGCCAGCAGTTTTCGACAGGGTATCACCAATGAGCAGTTCTTC
-	-	TRBV10-2	TRBJ2-5	CASSGSGGLETQYF	TGCGCCAGCAGTGGGTCCGGGGGTCTGGAGACCCAGTACTTC